The 26 T cell receptor beta chains below were found in one sample sequenced in a study of blood T cell repertoires in COVID-19. Assay: immunoSEQ multiplex PCR; the TCRdb copy retains only in-frame clones and omits some. Here the sample spans 300,000 to 450,000 clones, roughly 86% being singletons. The sequencing input was PBMCs or T cells enriched from blood (not recorded which). The receptors originated from a woman under 40 who had been exposed to COVID-19.

The chain carries TRBV29-1 and TRBJ2-1, with 10 bases matching TRBD2. This CDR3 has 15 residues. The junction had 14 bases not matched to a gene; V was cut back by 8 bases and J by 7 bases. The germline V gene encodes CDR1 SQVTM and CDR2 ANQGSEA. The CDR3 protein is CSFSPSGRETNEQFF. CDR3 coding DNA: TGCAGCTTTTCTCCCAGCGGGAGGGAAACAAATGAGCAGTTCTTC.

The chain employs TRBV13 and TRBJ2-7, with 7 bases fitting TRBD1. CDR1 and CDR2 (germline): PRHDT, FYEKMQ (reference sequence). With 5 bases clipped from V and 6 bases from J, the junction kept 10 bases outside the gene matches. The CDR3 covers 14 residues. The CDR3 sequence: CASSPTGPLSEQYF. The CDR3 DNA sequence: TGTGCCAGCAGCCCGACAGGGCCACTCTCCGAGCAGTACTTC.

The chain links TRBV28 to TRBJ1-3; possibly TRBD1 for D (5 bases). Trimming stripped 3 bases from V and 3 bases from J, with 12 bases between. There are 15 residues in the CDR3. CDR1 is MDHEN and CDR2 is SYDVKM in the germline V gene. CDR3 nucleotide sequence: TGTGCCAGCAGTTTCCGGACGGGACTTGGAAACACCATATATTTT. It is translated as CASSFRTGLGNTIYF.

The CDR3 here is CASSLYGRGNEQFF. CDR3 in DNA: TGTGCCAGCAGTTTATACGGGAGGGGGAATGAGCAGTTCTTC. The chain combines TRBV28 with TRBJ2-1; 8 bases agree with TRBD2. The CDR3 is made up of 14 amino acids. The V gene end was trimmed by 1 base and the J gene end by 7 bases; junction bases not matched to a gene: 3. CDR1 and CDR2 (germline): MDHEN, SYDVKM. The full variable domain, with the rest looked up from reference TRBV28 and TRBJ2-1, is DVKVTQSSRYLVKRTGEKVFLECVQDMDHENMFWYRQDPGLGLRLIYFSYDVKMKEKGDIPEGYSVSREKKERFSLILESASTNQTSMYLCASSLYGRGNEQFFGPGTRLTVL.

The chain couples TRBV27 to TRBJ1-6; the D gene is possibly TRBD1 (5 bases). V lost 4 bases to trimming and J lost 4 bases, with 20 bases between them. This CDR3 has 18 residues. Per the germline V gene, CDR1 is MNHEY and CDR2 is SMNVEV (reference sequence). The chain's CDR3 is CASSWSRAGLPYNSPLHF. The CDR3 region has the DNA TGTGCCAGCAGTTGGTCGCGGGCGGGGCTTCCTTATAATTCACCCCTCCACTTT.

This sequence joins TRBV3-1 (or the pseudogene TRBV3-2) and TRBJ2-5; TRBD2 agrees at 9 bases. The CDR3 contains 18 residues. Germline loops: CDR1 LGHDT, CDR2 YNNKEL (reference sequence). V trimming: 0 bases; J trimming: 2 bases; junction bases outside the gene matches: 10. The chain's CDR3 is CASSQEFGGLALQETQYF. The DNA of the CDR3 is TGTGCCAGCAGCCAAGAGTTCGGAGGACTAGCGCTACAAGAGACCCAGTACTTC.

This chain uses TRBV5-6 with TRBJ1-1, with D unclear. Germline V CDR1 and CDR2: SGHDT, YYEEEE. The CDR3 length is 12 residues. V was shortened by 0 bases and J by 7 bases, with 7 bases between the two germline ends. The CDR3 protein is CASSLVRGEAFF. The DNA for the CDR3 is TGTGCCAGCAGCTTGGTGCGGGGTGAAGCTTTCTTT. The full variable domain, in which reference TRBV5-6 and TRBJ1-1 provide the parts outside the CDR3, is DAGVTQSPTHLIKTRGQQVTLRCSPKSGHDTVSWYQQALGQGPQFIFQYYEEEERQRGNFPDRFSGHQFPNYSSELNVNALLLGDSALYLCASSLVRGEAFFGQGTRLTVV.

This clone has just one count. The chain is built from TRBV12-3 or TRBV12-4 and TRBJ2-1; D ambiguous. Trimming took off 3 bases at V and 12 bases at J, with 12 bases between the two ends. The CDR3 is 12 residues long. As DNA, the CDR3 is TGTGCCAGCAGTTTTGAGGTGGCCACGCAGTTCTTC. This codes for CASSFEVATQFF.

This clone has just a few counts. The chain employs TRBV5-1 and TRBJ1-5; the D gene is possibly TRBD1 (5 bases). Deletions cut 2 bases from V and 2 bases from J, with 8 bases between. Per the germline V gene, CDR1 is SGHRS and CDR2 is YFSETQ. This CDR3 is built from 14 residues. The CDR3 is CASSFDSGNQPQHF. The CDR3 DNA is TGCGCCAGCAGCTTTGACAGCGGCAATCAGCCCCAGCATTTT.

The chain links TRBV27 to TRBJ2-4, with D perhaps TRBD2 (6 bases). Germline assignment: CDR1 MNHEY and CDR2 SMNVEV (reference sequence). Trimming took 7 bases from V and 4 from J, leaving 14 bases between them. This CDR3 is 14 amino acids long. The CDR3 sequence: CASTSLRGKNIQYF. DNA of the CDR3: TGTGCCAGCACCTCGCTTCGGGGGAAAAACATTCAGTACTTC.

V gene TRBV7-3 combines with J gene TRBJ2-7, with a weak D call TRBD2 (5 bases). The CDR3 is made up of 12 amino acids. CDR1 and CDR2 from the germline V gene are SGHTA and FQGTGA. V gave up 3 bases and J gave up 7 bases, with 10 bases separating them. The CDR3 is CASSFLAREQYF. The CDR3 DNA reads as TGTGCCAGCAGCTTCCTAGCCCGAGAGCAGTACTTC.

The rearrangement links TRBV6-5 to TRBJ2-3, with D unclear. CDR1 is MNHEY and CDR2 is SVGAGI in the germline V gene. The CDR3 length is 13 residues. Trimming removed 0 bases from V and 4 bases from J, with 5 bases in between. CDR3 residues: CASSYSFADTQYF. The DNA of the CDR3 is TGTGCCAGCAGTTACTCGTTCGCAGATACGCAGTATTTT.

V gene TRBV30 combines with J gene TRBJ1-1, with D hard to call. Germline values: CDR1 GTSNPN, CDR2 SVGIG (reference sequence). This CDR3 contains 14 residues. Trimming left V 1 base short and J 5 bases short, with 14 bases between. The CDR3 DNA reads as TGTGCCTGGAGTGGGTACAATTTTATGACTGAAGCTTTCTTT. Translation: CAWSGYNFMTEAFF.

This clone showed up just once. This sequence joins TRBV5-5 and TRBJ1-1, with a tentative D call TRBD1 (5 bases). The CDR3 length is 15 residues. The germline V gene has CDR1 SGHKS and CDR2 YYEKEE (reference sequence). V dropped 4 bases and J dropped 0 bases, with 13 bases sitting between them. The CDR3 DNA sequence: TGTGCCAGCAGCGTTGACAGATTCATGAACACTGAAGCTTTCTTT. This translates into CASSVDRFMNTEAFF.

V usage is TRBV10-1 and J usage is TRBJ2-7; D may be TRBD1 (6 bases). V lost 5 bases to trimming and J lost 2 bases, with 16 bases between them. The CDR3 is 15 amino acids. The germline CDR1 and CDR2 sequences are WNHNN and SYGVQD (reference sequence). CDR3 sequence: CASSIGLGAPYEQYF. CDR3 sequence (DNA): TGCGCCAGCAGTATTGGGTTGGGGGCCCCCTACGAGCAGTACTTC.

V usage is TRBV14 and J usage is TRBJ2-3; 11 nucleotides match TRBD2. Germline lookup yields CDR1 SGHDN and CDR2 FVKESK. The CDR3 spans 18 residues. After removal of 0 bases from V and 2 bases from J, the junction contained 7 bases not matched to a gene. The CDR3 nucleotides read TGTGCCAGCAGCCAAGATCTACTAGCGGGGGCGCCCACAGATACGCAGTATTTT. Translating gives CASSQDLLAGAPTDTQYF. Drawing the rest from reference TRBV14 and TRBJ2-3, the complete variable domain is EAGVTQFPSHSVIEKGQTVTLRCDPISGHDNLYWYRRVMGKEIKFLLHFVKESKQDESGMPNNRFLAERTGGTYSTLKVQPAELEDSGVYFCASSQDLLAGAPTDTQYFGPGTRLTVL.

The chain joins TRBV2 to TRBJ2-3; D gene unclear. The CDR3 is made up of 12 amino acids. V gave up 4 bases and J gave up 2 bases, with 4 bases separating them. CDR1 is SNHLY, CDR2 FYNNEI, per germline. The CDR3, as DNA: TGTGCCAGCAGTGCCTTCACAGATACGCAGTATTTT. It codes for CASSAFTDTQYF.

This clone appeared a few times. The genes are TRBV28 and TRBJ2-7; D gene uncertain. From germline, CDR1 is MDHEN and CDR2 SYDVKM. The CDR3 covers 15 residues. V was clipped by 4 bases and J by 8 bases, with 21 bases between them. This CDR3 is CASSSEFPQVAKQYF. DNA of the CDR3: TGTGCCAGCAGTTCCGAGTTTCCCCAGGTGGCTAAGCAGTACTTC.

This clone was seen a single time. The V gene is TRBV7-8, the J gene TRBJ1-5; D is perhaps TRBD1 (5 bases). The V gene's germline CDR1 is SGHVS and CDR2 FQNEAQ. There are 15 residues in the CDR3. V lost 5 bases to trimming and J lost 3 bases, with 14 bases between them. DNA for the CDR3: TGTGCCAGCAGCCAGACAGACATTGCCAATCAGCCCCAGCATTTT. Protein sequence: CASSQTDIANQPQHF.

The rearrangement uses TRBV20-1 and TRBJ1-5, with TRBD1 matching 7 bases. The length of the CDR3 is 13 residues. The germline V gene encodes CDR1 DFQATT and CDR2 SNEGSKA (reference sequence). The ends lost 3 bases at V and 3 bases at J; junction bases unmatched: 2. The CDR3 DNA follows: TGCAGTGCTAGTCAGGGGGTCAATCAGCCCCAGCATTTT. Its protein product is CSASQGVNQPQHF.

This sequence joins TRBV7-6 and TRBJ1-5, with D possibly being TRBD1 (5 bases). Germline CDR1 and CDR2: SGHVS and FNYEAQ. The CDR3 loop spans 13 amino acids. The germline V and J ends were trimmed by 4 bases and 4 bases, with 8 bases remaining between them. CDR3 residues: CASSSGGNQPQHF. CDR3 DNA: TGTGCCAGCAGCTCGGGGGGGAATCAGCCCCAGCATTTT.

The chain combines TRBV29-1 with TRBJ1-1, with TRBD1 matching 7 bases. Per germline, CDR1 SQVTM and CDR2 ANQGSEA. V lost 7 bases and J lost 0; bases outside the gene matches: 5. There are 13 residues in the CDR3. In DNA, the CDR3 is TGCAGCGGGTCGGGACAGATGAACACTGAAGCTTTCTTT. Translating it yields CSGSGQMNTEAFF.

This rearrangement joins TRBV5-1 to TRBJ2-5, with 11 bases identical to TRBD2. Unmatched junction bases numbered 7, after V lost 4 bases and J lost 2 bases. The germline CDR1 and CDR2 sequences are SGHRS and YFSETQ. The CDR3 length is 16 residues. The CDR3 region is CASSRLAGGRQETQYF. In DNA, the CDR3 is TGCGCCAGCAGCCGTTTAGCGGGAGGGAGACAAGAGACCCAGTACTTC.

V is TRBV24-1 and J is TRBJ2-2; D may be TRBD2 (5 bases). The CDR3 consists of 14 residues. Germline lookup yields CDR1 KGHDR and CDR2 SFDVKD. V was shortened by 2 bases and J by 6 bases, with 9 bases between the two germline ends. The CDR3 loop reads CATSDWLAPGELFF. In DNA, the CDR3 is TGTGCCACCAGTGATTGGCTAGCTCCCGGGGAGCTGTTTTTT.

This CDR3 reads CASSAEASVRDTGELFF. In nucleotides, the CDR3 is TGTGCCAGCAGCGCTGAGGCTAGCGTGAGGGACACCGGGGAGCTGTTTTTT. The chain carries TRBV5-4 and TRBJ2-2; weak D call: TRBD2 (6 bases). Germline V gives CDR1 SGHNT, CDR2 YYREEE (reference sequence). The CDR3 is 17 residues long. V lost 4 bases, J lost 3 bases, and 19 bases lay in between.

The genes are TRBV27 and TRBJ2-7; possibly TRBD2 for D (6 bases). Trimming left V 5 bases short and J 3 bases short, with 14 bases between. CDR3 length equals 14 residues. Germline-derived CDR1 and CDR2 are MNHEY and SMNVEV (reference sequence). CDR3 residues: CASSLRDGVYEQYF. The CDR3 DNA is TGTGCCAGCAGTCTGCGGGACGGAGTCTACGAGCAGTACTTC.